This note documents a single TCR beta chain sequence. Its antigen remains unknown. It was unfractionated whole blood from which total RNA was extracted. There are 15 residues in the CDR3. In germline, CDR1 is LGHDT, CDR2 YNNKEL (reference sequence). The V end lost 5 bases, the J end lost 7 bases, and 17 bases lay between the germline ends. The library put unique molecular identifiers onto individual cDNA molecules. Per the study methods: A typical sample had roughly 96,000 TCRs, with about 23,224 to 690,600 overall. TCRdb processed the reads anew with MiXCR; each CDR3 protein has one entry. Clone size and V and J calls follow TCRdb, not the original study. This sample yields about 120,000 distinct CDR3 sequences, of which around 8.5% are seen a single time; more than 1.3% belongs to the top ten. This sample is drawn from a study of human T cells and chemical hapten exposure. Study background: Per-sample variation in TCR yield stemmed mainly from small pooled library volume differences. Notes on the study in general: DPC sensitization did not alter TCRs above 1 in 1000 frequency.

Sequencing input: whole blood. The V call is TRBV3-1, the J call TRBJ2-2; D gene ambiguous. The source of this sequence is a human donor in good health. Some clones in this sample may be carry-over from other donors' samples. The CDR3 DNA is TGTGCCAGCAGCTCTCCCAGTTACGAAGGCGGGGAGCTGTTTTTT. It translates to CASSSPSYEGGELFF.